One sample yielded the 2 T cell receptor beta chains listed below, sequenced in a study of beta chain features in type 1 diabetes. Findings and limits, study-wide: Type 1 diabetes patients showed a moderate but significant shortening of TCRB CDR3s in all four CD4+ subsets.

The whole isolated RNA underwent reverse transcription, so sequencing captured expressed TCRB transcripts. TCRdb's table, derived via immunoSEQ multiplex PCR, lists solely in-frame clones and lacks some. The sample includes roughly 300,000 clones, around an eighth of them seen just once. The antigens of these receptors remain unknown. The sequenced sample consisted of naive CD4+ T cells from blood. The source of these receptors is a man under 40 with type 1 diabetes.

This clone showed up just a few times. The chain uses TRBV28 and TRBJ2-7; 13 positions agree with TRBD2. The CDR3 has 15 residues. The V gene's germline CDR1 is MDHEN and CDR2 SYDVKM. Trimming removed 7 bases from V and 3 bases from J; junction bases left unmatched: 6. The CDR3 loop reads CASIPGLAGVYEQYF. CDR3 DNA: TGTGCCAGCATCCCAGGACTAGCGGGAGTCTACGAGCAGTACTTC. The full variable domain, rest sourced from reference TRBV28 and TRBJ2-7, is DVKVTQSSRYLVKRTGEKVFLECVQDMDHENMFWYRQDPGLGLRLIYFSYDVKMKEKGDIPEGYSVSREKKERFSLILESASTNQTSMYLCASIPGLAGVYEQYFGPGTRLTVT.

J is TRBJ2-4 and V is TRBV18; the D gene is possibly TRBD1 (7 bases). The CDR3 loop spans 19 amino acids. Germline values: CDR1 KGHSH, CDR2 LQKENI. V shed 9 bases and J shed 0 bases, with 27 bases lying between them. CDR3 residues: CASSTRGTADTVAKNIQYF. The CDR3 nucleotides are TGTGCCAGTTCTACCCGGGGGACAGCGGACACTGTAGCCAAAAACATTCAGTACTTC.